Each of the 4 T cell receptor beta chains below was sequenced from the same sample in a study of T cell responses to AZD1222 COVID-19 vaccine. Profiled with immunoSEQ multiplex PCR; TCRdb holds only in-frame clones, not every one. Of 90,000 to 100,000 clones in the sample, more than 75% were seen once. The material was peripheral blood, obtained on day 0 of AZD1222 vaccination. All receptors derive from an adult in good health.

In DNA form, the CDR3 reads TGTGCCAGCAGTGCTGGACTGGTGAACACTGAAGCTTTCTTT. Translation gives CASSAGLVNTEAFF. The J gene is TRBJ1-1, the V gene TRBV2; no reliable D call. Trimming left V 4 bases short and J 0 bases short, with 9 bases between. There are 14 residues in the CDR3. Germline assignment: CDR1 SNHLY and CDR2 FYNNEI.

The chain uses TRBV19 and TRBJ1-5; no definite D call. The CDR3 runs to 14 residues. V lost 4 bases, J lost 6 bases, and 13 bases lay in between. Germline V gene data show CDR1 as LNHDA and CDR2 as SQIVND (reference sequence). CDR3 sequence: CASSTAGKGQPQHF. The CDR3 nucleotides are TGTGCCAGTAGTACCGCGGGTAAAGGTCAGCCCCAGCATTTT.

The gene calls are TRBV19 and TRBJ2-1, with D possibly being TRBD2 (5 bases). Germline assignment: CDR1 LNHDA and CDR2 SQIVND (reference sequence). The V end lost 4 bases, the J end lost 0 bases, and 16 bases lay between the germline ends. This CDR3 contains 17 residues. CDR3 coding DNA: TGTGCCAGTAGTAGACCCGGGGTATGGAGCTCCTACAATGAGCAGTTCTTC. Amino acids: CASSRPGVWSSYNEQFF.

The chain combines TRBV21-1 with TRBJ2-7; the table's D call TRBD2 went unverified against the DNA. TRBV21-1 represents a pseudogene. The CDR3 is 15 amino acids. This CDR3 is CASSKRGLGTHEQYF. The CDR3 region has the DNA TGTGCCAGCAGCAAAAGGGGCCTCGGGACTCACGAGCAGTACTTC.